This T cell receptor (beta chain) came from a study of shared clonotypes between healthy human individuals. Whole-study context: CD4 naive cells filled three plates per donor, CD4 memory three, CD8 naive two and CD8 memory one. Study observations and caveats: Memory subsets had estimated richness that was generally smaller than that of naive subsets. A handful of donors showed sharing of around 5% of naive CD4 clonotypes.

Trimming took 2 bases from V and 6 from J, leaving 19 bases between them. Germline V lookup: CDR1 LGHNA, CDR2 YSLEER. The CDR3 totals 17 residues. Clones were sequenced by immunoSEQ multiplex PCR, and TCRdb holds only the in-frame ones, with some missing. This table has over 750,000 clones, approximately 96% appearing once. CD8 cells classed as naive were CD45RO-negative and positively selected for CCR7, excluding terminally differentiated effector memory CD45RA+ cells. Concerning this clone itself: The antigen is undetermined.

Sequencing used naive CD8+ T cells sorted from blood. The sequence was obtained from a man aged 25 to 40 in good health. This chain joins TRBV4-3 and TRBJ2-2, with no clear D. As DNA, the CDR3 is TGCGCCAGCAGCCAACCCGCTGACACGAACGCACCCGGGGAGCTGTTTTTT. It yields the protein CASSQPADTNAPGELFF.